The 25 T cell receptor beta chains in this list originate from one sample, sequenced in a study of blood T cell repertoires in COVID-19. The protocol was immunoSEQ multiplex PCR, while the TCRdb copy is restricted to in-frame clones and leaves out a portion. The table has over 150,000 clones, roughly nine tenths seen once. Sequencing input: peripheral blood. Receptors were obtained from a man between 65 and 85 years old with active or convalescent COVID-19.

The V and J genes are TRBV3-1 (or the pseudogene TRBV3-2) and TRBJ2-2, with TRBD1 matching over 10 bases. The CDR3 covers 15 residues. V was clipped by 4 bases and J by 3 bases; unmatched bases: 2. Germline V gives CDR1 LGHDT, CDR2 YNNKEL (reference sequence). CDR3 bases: TGTGCCAGCAGCCGGGGACAGGGGTACACCGGGGAGCTGTTTTTT. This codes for CASSRGQGYTGELFF.

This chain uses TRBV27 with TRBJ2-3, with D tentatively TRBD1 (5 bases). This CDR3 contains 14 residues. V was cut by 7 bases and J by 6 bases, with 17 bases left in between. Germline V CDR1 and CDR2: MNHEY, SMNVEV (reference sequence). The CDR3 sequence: CASTGGWAGDTQYF. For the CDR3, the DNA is TGTGCCAGCACAGGTGGTTGGGCAGGGGATACGCAGTATTTT.

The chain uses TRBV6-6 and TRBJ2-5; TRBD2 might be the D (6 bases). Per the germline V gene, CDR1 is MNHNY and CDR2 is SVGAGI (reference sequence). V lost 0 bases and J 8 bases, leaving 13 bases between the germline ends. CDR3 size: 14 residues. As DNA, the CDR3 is TGTGCCAGCAGTTACTCGGGCGGGGCTGGTACCCAGTACTTC. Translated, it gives CASSYSGGAGTQYF.

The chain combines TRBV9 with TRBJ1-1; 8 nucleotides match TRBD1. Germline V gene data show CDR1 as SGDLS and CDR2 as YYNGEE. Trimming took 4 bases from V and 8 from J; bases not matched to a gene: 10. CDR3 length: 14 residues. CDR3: CASSLDSGQGEAFF. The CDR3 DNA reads TGTGCCAGCAGCCTCGACAGCGGACAGGGCGAAGCTTTCTTT.

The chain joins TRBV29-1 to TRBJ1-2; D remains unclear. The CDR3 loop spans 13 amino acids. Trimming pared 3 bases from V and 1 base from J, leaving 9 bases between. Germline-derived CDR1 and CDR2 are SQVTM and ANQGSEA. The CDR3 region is CSVDRNLNYGYTF. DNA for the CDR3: TGCAGCGTTGACAGGAACCTTAACTATGGCTACACCTTC.

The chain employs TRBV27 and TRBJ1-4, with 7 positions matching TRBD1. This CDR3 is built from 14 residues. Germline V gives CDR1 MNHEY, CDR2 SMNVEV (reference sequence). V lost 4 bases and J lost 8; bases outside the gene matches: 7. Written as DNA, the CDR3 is TGTGCCAGCAGTTCACAGGGGAAGGGAGAAAAACTGTTTTTT. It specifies CASSSQGKGEKLFF.

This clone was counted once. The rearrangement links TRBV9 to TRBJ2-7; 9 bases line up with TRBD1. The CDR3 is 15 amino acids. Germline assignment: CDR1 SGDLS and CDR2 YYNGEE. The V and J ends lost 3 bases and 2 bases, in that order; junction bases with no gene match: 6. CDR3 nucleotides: TGTGCCAGCAGCGAGGGGACAGGGTCTACCTACGAGCAGTACTTC. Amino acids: CASSEGTGSTYEQYF.

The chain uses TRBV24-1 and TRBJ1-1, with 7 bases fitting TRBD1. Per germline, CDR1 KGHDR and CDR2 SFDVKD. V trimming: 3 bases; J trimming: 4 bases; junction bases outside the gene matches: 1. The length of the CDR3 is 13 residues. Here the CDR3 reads CATSDNRGTEAFF. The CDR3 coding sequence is TGTGCCACCAGTGATAACAGGGGCACTGAAGCTTTCTTT.

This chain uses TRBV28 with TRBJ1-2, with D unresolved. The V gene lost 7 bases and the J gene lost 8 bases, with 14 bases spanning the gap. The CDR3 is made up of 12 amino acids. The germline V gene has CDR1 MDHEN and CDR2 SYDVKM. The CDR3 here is CASIDPHLGYTF. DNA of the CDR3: TGTGCCAGCATAGATCCCCATTTGGGCTACACCTTC.

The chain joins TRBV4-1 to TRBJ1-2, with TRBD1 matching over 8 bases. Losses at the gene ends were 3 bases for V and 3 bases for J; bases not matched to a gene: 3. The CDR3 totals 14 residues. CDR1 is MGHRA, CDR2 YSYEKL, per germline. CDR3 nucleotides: TGCGCCAGCAGCCATACAGGGGGGGACTATGGCTACACCTTC. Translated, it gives CASSHTGGDYGYTF.

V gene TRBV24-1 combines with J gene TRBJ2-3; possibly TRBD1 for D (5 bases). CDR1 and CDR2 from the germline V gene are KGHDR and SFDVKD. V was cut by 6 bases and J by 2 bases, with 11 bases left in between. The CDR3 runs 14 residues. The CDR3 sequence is CATSQGANTDTQYF. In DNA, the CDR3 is TGTGCCACCAGTCAAGGGGCCAACACAGATACGCAGTATTTT.

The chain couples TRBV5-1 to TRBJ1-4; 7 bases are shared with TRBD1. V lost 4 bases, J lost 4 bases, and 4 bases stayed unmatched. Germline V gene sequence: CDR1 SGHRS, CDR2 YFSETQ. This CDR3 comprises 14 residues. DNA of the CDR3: TGCGCCAGCAGCATCCGGGACAGTAATGAAAAACTGTTTTTT. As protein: CASSIRDSNEKLFF.

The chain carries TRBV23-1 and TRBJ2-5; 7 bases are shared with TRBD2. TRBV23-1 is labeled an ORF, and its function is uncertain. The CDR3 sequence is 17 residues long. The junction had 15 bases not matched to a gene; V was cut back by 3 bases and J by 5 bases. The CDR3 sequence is CASSHPPQRGGRETQYF. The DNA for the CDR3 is TGCGCCAGCAGTCACCCCCCCCAGCGGGGTGGCAGGGAGACCCAGTACTTC.

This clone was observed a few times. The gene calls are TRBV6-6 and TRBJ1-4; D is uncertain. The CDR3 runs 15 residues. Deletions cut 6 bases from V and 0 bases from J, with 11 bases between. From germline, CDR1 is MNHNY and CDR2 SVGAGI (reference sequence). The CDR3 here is CASSLRVATNEKLFF. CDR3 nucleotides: TGTGCCAGCAGCCTCCGAGTTGCAACTAATGAAAAACTGTTTTTT.

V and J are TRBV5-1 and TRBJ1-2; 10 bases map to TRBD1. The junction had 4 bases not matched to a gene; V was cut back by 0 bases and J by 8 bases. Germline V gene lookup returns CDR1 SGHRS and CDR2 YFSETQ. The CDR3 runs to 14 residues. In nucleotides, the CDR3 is TGCGCCAGCAGCTTGGGACAGGGGGCGGAGGGCTACACCTTC. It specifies CASSLGQGAEGYTF.

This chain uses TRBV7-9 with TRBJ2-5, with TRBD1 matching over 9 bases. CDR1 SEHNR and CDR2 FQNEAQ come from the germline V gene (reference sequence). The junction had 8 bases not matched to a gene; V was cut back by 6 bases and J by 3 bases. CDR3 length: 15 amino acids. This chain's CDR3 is CASRATGGAKETQYF. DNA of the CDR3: TGTGCCAGCAGAGCAACAGGGGGCGCGAAAGAGACCCAGTACTTC.

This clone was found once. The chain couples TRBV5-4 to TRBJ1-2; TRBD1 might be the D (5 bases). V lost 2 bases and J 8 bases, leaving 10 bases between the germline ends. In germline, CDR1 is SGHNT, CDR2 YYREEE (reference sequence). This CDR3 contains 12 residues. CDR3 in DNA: TGTGCCAGCAGCTTACAGGCGGGGGGCTACACCTTC. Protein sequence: CASSLQAGGYTF.

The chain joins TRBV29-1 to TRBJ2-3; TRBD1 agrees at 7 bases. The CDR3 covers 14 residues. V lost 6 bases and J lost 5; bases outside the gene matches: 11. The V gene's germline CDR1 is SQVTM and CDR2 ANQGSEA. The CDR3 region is CSVSDTGAVDTQYF. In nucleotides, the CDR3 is TGCAGCGTCAGCGATACAGGGGCCGTAGATACGCAGTATTTT.

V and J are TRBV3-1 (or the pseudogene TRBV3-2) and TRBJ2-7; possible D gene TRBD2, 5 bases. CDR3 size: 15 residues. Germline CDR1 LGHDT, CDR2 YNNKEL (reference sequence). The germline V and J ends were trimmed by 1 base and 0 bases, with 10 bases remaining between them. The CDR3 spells CASSQAGSVSYEQYF. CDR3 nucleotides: TGTGCCAGCAGCCAAGCGGGGTCTGTCTCCTACGAGCAGTACTTC.

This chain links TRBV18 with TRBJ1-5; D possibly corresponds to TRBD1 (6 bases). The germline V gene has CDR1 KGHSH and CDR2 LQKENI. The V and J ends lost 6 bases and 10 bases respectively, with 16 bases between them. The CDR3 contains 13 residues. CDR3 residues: CASSPGTSQPQHF. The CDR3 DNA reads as TGTGCCAGCTCCCCAGGGACATCACAACCCCAGCATTTT.

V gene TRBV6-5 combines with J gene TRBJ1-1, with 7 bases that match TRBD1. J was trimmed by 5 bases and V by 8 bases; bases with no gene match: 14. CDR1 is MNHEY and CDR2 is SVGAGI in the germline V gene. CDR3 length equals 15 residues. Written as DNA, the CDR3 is TGTGCCAGCTTCCCAACGACAGGGATATCAACTGAAGCTTTCTTT. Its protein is CASFPTTGISTEAFF.

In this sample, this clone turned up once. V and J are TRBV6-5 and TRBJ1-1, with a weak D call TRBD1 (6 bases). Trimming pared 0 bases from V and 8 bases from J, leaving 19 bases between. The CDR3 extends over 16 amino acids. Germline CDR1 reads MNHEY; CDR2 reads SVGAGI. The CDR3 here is CASSYSKAAGAEEAFF. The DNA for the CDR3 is TGTGCCAGCAGTTACTCGAAGGCGGCAGGGGCAGAGGAAGCTTTCTTT.

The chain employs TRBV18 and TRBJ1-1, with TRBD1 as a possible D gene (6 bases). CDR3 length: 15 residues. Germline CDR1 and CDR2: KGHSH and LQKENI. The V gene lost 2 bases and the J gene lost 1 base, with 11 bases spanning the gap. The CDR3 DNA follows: TGTGCCAGCTCACCAGATCCGGGACAGAACACTGAAGCTTTCTTT. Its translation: CASSPDPGQNTEAFF.

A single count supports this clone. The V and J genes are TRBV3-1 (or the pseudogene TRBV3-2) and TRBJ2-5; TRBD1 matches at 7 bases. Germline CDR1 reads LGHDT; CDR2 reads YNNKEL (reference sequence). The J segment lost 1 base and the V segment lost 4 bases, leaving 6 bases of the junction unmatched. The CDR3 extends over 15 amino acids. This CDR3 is CASSPDRAAQETQYF. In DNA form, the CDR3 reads TGTGCCAGCAGCCCTGACAGGGCGGCCCAAGAGACCCAGTACTTC.

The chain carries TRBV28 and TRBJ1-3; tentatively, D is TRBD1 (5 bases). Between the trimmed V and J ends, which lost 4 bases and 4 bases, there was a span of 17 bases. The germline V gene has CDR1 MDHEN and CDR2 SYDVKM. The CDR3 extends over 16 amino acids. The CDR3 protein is CASSSQQDMEGNTIYF. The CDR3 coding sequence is TGTGCCAGCAGTTCCCAACAGGATATGGAGGGAAACACCATATATTTT.